This is a list of T cell receptor beta chains from one sample in a study of Graves' ophthalmopathy and Graves' hyperthyroidism. TCRdb used MiXCR to reprocess the multiplex PCR reads, holding one entry per CDR3 protein. Of about 740,000 distinct CDR3 sequences listed, approximately 40% are singletons. Sequences were obtained from peripheral blood. Receptor source: an adult man with Graves' ophthalmopathy. Both conserved end residues are part of each CDR3. The order of the fields is J gene, clone size, D gene, V gene, CDR3 protein, CDR3 DNA. D genes are given only for firm matches. Part of the rows lack a size; the others show once, few, many or a class for expanded clones.

J gene: TRBJ2-7
clone size: .
D gene: .
V gene: TRBV29-1
CDR3 protein: CSVGGVGVASEQYF
CDR3 DNA: TGCAGCGTTGGAGGAGTGGGGGTGGCGAGTGAGCAGTACTTC

J gene: TRBJ1-5
clone size: few
D gene: .
V gene: TRBV24-1
CDR3 protein: CASSLARKYQPQHF
CDR3 DNA: TGTGCCAGCAGTTTAGCCAGGAAATATCAGCCCCAGCATTTT

J gene: TRBJ1-2
clone size: many
D gene: .
V gene: TRBV6-6
CDR3 protein: CASYRDGYTF
CDR3 DNA: TGTGCCAGCTACAGGGATGGCTACACCTTC

J gene: TRBJ1-5
clone size: many
D gene: .
V gene: TRBV19
CDR3 protein: CASSIQGGNQPQHF
CDR3 DNA: TGTGCCAGTAGTATACAAGGGGGCAATCAGCCCCAGCATTTT

J gene: TRBJ1-5
clone size: .
D gene: .
V gene: TRBV19
CDR3 protein: CASSVSSGYSNQPQHF
CDR3 DNA: TGTGCCAGCTCAGTCTCGTCGGGATATAGCAATCAGCCCCAGCATTTT

J gene: TRBJ2-6
clone size: many
D gene: .
V gene: TRBV29-1
CDR3 protein: CSVEERGAVSGANVLTF
CDR3 DNA: TGCAGCGTTGAAGAGCGGGGCGCGGTCTCTGGGGCCAACGTCCTGACTTTC

J gene: TRBJ2-7
clone size: .
D gene: .
V gene: TRBV12-3/TRBV12-4
CDR3 protein: CASSPTGRDYEQYF
CDR3 DNA: TGTGCCAGCAGTCCGACAGGCCGAGACTACGAGCAGTACTTC

J gene: TRBJ2-3
clone size: .
D gene: .
V gene: TRBV15
CDR3 protein: CATSRLDGRELDTQYF
CDR3 DNA: TGTGCCACCAGCAGATTGGACGGGCGGGAATTAGATACGCAGTATTTT

J gene: TRBJ2-5
clone size: .
D gene: TRBD2
V gene: TRBV7-9
CDR3 protein: CASSVDDGGAGDEQYF
CDR3 DNA: TGTGCCAGCAGCGTAGACGACGGGGGGGCCGGTGATGAGCAGTACTTC

J gene: TRBJ1-5
clone size: many
D gene: TRBD1
V gene: TRBV7-9
CDR3 protein: CASSGTGAEQPQHF
CDR3 DNA: TGTGCCAGCAGCGGGACAGGGGCAGAGCAGCCCCAGCATTTT

J gene: TRBJ1-4
clone size: .
D gene: TRBD1
V gene: TRBV29-1
CDR3 protein: CSVGGTGQKLFF
CDR3 DNA: TGCAGCGTGGGTGGGACAGGGCAGAAACTGTTTTTT

J gene: TRBJ1-5
clone size: many
D gene: .
V gene: TRBV19
CDR3 protein: CASGSNQPQHF
CDR3 DNA: TGTGCTTCCGGGAGCAATCAGCCCCAGCATTTT

J gene: TRBJ1-6
clone size: many
D gene: TRBD1
V gene: TRBV2
CDR3 protein: CASSGQGAGSPLHF
CDR3 DNA: TGTGCCAGCAGTGGACAGGGGGCAGGTTCACCCCTCCACTTT

J gene: TRBJ2-1
clone size: .
D gene: .
V gene: TRBV7-2
CDR3 protein: CASRGRVYNEQFF
CDR3 DNA: TGTGCCAGTCGGGGCAGGGTCTACAATGAGCAGTTCTTC

J gene: TRBJ1-6
clone size: few
D gene: .
V gene: TRBV9
CDR3 protein: CASTRDGSDNSPLHF
CDR3 DNA: TGTGCCAGCACCAGGGACGGGAGTGATAATTCACCCCTCCACTTT

J gene: TRBJ2-7
clone size: .
D gene: TRBD2
V gene: TRBV20-1
CDR3 protein: CSASPIIGLAYEQYF
CDR3 DNA: TGCAGTGCCAGTCCGATAATTGGACTAGCCTACGAGCAGTACTTC

J gene: TRBJ2-2
clone size: many
D gene: .
V gene: TRBV10-2
CDR3 protein: CASSDRADTGELFF
CDR3 DNA: TGCGCCAGCAGTGACAGGGCGGACACCGGGGAGCTGTTTTTT

J gene: TRBJ1-6
clone size: .
D gene: TRBD1
V gene: TRBV12-3/TRBV12-4
CDR3 protein: CASSGGQGLHSPLHF
CDR3 DNA: TGTGCCAGCAGCGGGGGACAGGGCCTTCATTCACCCCTCCACTTT

J gene: TRBJ1-2
clone size: many
D gene: .
V gene: TRBV6-6
CDR3 protein: CASRIYGVGGYTF
CDR3 DNA: TGTGCCAGCAGAATATATGGGGTAGGGGGCTACACCTTC

J gene: TRBJ2-6
clone size: .
D gene: TRBD1
V gene: TRBV10-3
CDR3 protein: CASSYRGGANVLTF
CDR3 DNA: TGTGCCAGCAGTTACAGGGGTGGGGCCAACGTCCTGACTTTC

J gene: TRBJ2-7
clone size: .
D gene: TRBD2
V gene: TRBV28
CDR3 protein: CASTLRAGAYEQYF
CDR3 DNA: TGTGCCAGCACGTTGAGGGCGGGAGCTTACGAGCAGTACTTC

J gene: TRBJ1-1
clone size: many
D gene: .
V gene: TRBV7-2
CDR3 protein: CASSLALGAFF
CDR3 DNA: TGTGCCAGCAGCTTAGCTTTGGGAGCTTTCTTT

J gene: TRBJ2-5
clone size: .
D gene: TRBD1
V gene: TRBV9
CDR3 protein: CASSVTTGNQETQYF
CDR3 DNA: TGTGCCAGCAGCGTTACGACAGGGAATCAAGAGACCCAGTACTTC

J gene: TRBJ2-2
clone size: few
D gene: TRBD1
V gene: TRBV2
CDR3 protein: CASLPTGANTGELFF
CDR3 DNA: TGTGCCAGCCTCCCAACAGGGGCGAACACCGGGGAGCTGTTTTTT

J gene: TRBJ2-2
clone size: many
D gene: TRBD1
V gene: TRBV29-1
CDR3 protein: CSVRQGDTGELFF
CDR3 DNA: TGCAGCGTCAGACAGGGGGACACCGGGGAGCTGTTTTTT

J gene: TRBJ1-2
clone size: many
D gene: .
V gene: TRBV19
CDR3 protein: CASSTTLGGYTF
CDR3 DNA: TGTGCCAGTAGTACCACACTTGGGGGCTACACCTTC

J gene: TRBJ1-5
clone size: few
D gene: TRBD1
V gene: TRBV7-6
CDR3 protein: CATSQGDGNQPQHF
CDR3 DNA: TGTGCCACCTCACAGGGGGACGGCAATCAGCCCCAGCATTTT

J gene: TRBJ2-7
clone size: few
D gene: TRBD2
V gene: TRBV20-1
CDR3 protein: CSAHGLAGYSYEQYF
CDR3 DNA: TGCAGTGCTCACGGACTAGCGGGGTACTCCTACGAGCAGTACTTC

J gene: TRBJ2-3
clone size: .
D gene: .
V gene: TRBV10-3
CDR3 protein: CATTKGQPSTDTQYF
CDR3 DNA: TGTGCCACAACGAAGGGCCAACCTAGCACAGATACGCAGTATTTT

J gene: TRBJ1-1
clone size: .
D gene: .
V gene: TRBV7-3
CDR3 protein: CASSLEGQEAFF
CDR3 DNA: TGTGCCAGCAGCTTGGAAGGACAAGAAGCTTTCTTT

J gene: TRBJ1-2
clone size: many
D gene: .
V gene: TRBV15
CDR3 protein: CATSRQGNYGYTF
CDR3 DNA: TGTGCCACCAGCAGACAGGGCAACTATGGCTACACCTTC

J gene: TRBJ1-2
clone size: many
D gene: .
V gene: TRBV29-1
CDR3 protein: CSAHSGGYGYTF
CDR3 DNA: TGCAGCGCCCATTCCGGGGGCTATGGCTACACCTTC